Shown below are 13 T cell receptor beta chains from a single sample sequenced in a study of blood T cell repertoires in COVID-19. TCRdb keeps only in-frame clones here, not all; method: immunoSEQ multiplex PCR. The repertoire holds roughly 150,000 clones, with just over 90% as singletons. The sequencing sample was made of peripheral blood. The receptors here all came from a man between 18 and 35 years old with COVID-19, enrolled during active disease.

The V and J genes are TRBV5-6 and TRBJ1-6; D uncertain. The CDR3 contains 12 residues. Germline values: CDR1 SGHDT, CDR2 YYEEEE. Trimming cost V 3 bases and J 8 bases, with 6 bases left between them. The CDR3 DNA follows: TGTGCCAGCAGCTCGGGATATTCACCCCTCCACTTT. This translates into CASSSGYSPLHF.

V gene TRBV11-3 combines with J gene TRBJ2-2, with D perhaps matching TRBD2 (6 bases). With 4 bases removed from V and 6 bases from J, the gap between germline ends came to 12 bases. Per germline, CDR1 SGHNT and CDR2 YENEEA. This CDR3 is 14 amino acids long. For the CDR3, the DNA is TGTGCCAGCAGCTGGGGGAGGACGTCCGGGGAGCTGTTTTTT. Its translation: CASSWGRTSGELFF.

Only a few counts were recorded for this clone. This rearrangement joins TRBV3-1 (or the pseudogene TRBV3-2) to TRBJ2-7, with TRBD1 matching over 10 bases. The CDR3 consists of 14 residues. The V gene's germline CDR1 is LGHDT and CDR2 YNNKEL (reference sequence). The V and J ends lost 5 bases and 5 bases, in that order; junction bases with no gene match: 6. CDR3 sequence: CASSKGTGVHEQYF. In DNA, the CDR3 is TGTGCCAGCAGCAAAGGGACAGGGGTACACGAGCAGTACTTC.

The gene calls are TRBV2 and TRBJ2-2, with D perhaps matching TRBD2 (6 bases). Trimming removed 10 bases at V and 4 bases at J, with 13 bases between. The CDR3 is made up of 13 amino acids. The germline V gene encodes CDR1 SNHLY and CDR2 FYNNEI. The CDR3 nucleotides are TGTGCCACCGTGACCGGGGGCACCGGGGAGCTGTTTTTT. Protein: CATVTGGTGELFF. Combining the CDR3 with reference TRBV2 and TRBJ2-2 gives the whole variable domain EPEVTQTPSHQVTQMGQEVILRCVPISNHLYFYWYRQILGQKVEFLVSFYNNEISEKSEIFDDQFSVERPDGSNFTLKIRSTKLEDSAMYFCATVTGGTGELFFGEGSRLTVL.

The chain is built from TRBV15 and TRBJ2-7; 13 nucleotides agree with TRBD2. Germline loops: CDR1 LNHNV, CDR2 YYDKDF (reference sequence). Trimming at V came to 2 bases and at J to 2 bases, leaving 9 bases not matched to a gene. This CDR3 has 18 residues. The CDR3 sequence: CATSRTGTGTSGAYEQYF. The CDR3 DNA is TGTGCCACCAGCAGAACAGGGACCGGGACTAGCGGGGCCTACGAGCAGTACTTC.

The gene calls are TRBV2 and TRBJ1-2; TRBD1 aligns across 9 bases. Per germline, CDR1 SNHLY and CDR2 FYNNEI. The CDR3 is 16 residues long. Trimming at V came to 0 bases and at J to 4 bases, leaving 6 bases not matched to a gene. The CDR3 sequence: CASSEAGQGFVYGYTF. For the CDR3, the DNA is TGTGCCAGCAGTGAAGCGGGACAGGGATTCGTCTATGGCTACACCTTC. Together with reference TRBV2 and TRBJ1-2, the CDR3 gives the full variable domain: EPEVTQTPSHQVTQMGQEVILRCVPISNHLYFYWYRQILGQKVEFLVSFYNNEISEKSEIFDDQFSVERPDGSNFTLKIRSTKLEDSAMYFCASSEAGQGFVYGYTFGSGTRLTVV.

This chain links TRBV28 with TRBJ2-7; D possibly corresponds to TRBD2 (5 bases). The V and J ends lost 10 bases and 3 bases respectively, with 22 bases between them. Germline CDR1 MDHEN, CDR2 SYDVKM. The CDR3 totals 15 residues. CDR3 protein: CATTPVRLKIYEQYF. CDR3 DNA sequence: TGTGCCACCACCCCGGTCCGACTAAAGATCTACGAGCAGTACTTC.

V gene TRBV7-8 combines with J gene TRBJ1-5; TRBD1 agrees at 8 bases. The CDR3 is 15 amino acids. Germline lookup yields CDR1 SGHVS and CDR2 FQNEAQ. The V segment lost 1 base and the J segment 4 bases; nucleotides outside the gene matches: 3. CDR3: CASSLGDRRNQPQHF. The CDR3 DNA reads as TGTGCCAGCAGCTTAGGGGACAGGCGAAATCAGCCCCAGCATTTT.

This clone was counted a single time. The CDR3 coding sequence is TGTGCCAGCAGTCTATCGCTCGAGCAGGCGCAGTATTTT. The encoded protein is CASSLSLEQAQYF. The rearrangement links TRBV6-5 to TRBJ2-3; no definite D call. The germline V gene encodes CDR1 MNHEY and CDR2 SVGAGI. This CDR3 is 13 amino acids long. Trimming shortened V by 5 bases and J by 10 bases, and 16 bases separated the two germline ends.

J is TRBJ2-4 and V is TRBV4-3; possibly TRBD2 for D (6 bases). V was trimmed by 0 bases and J by 1 base, leaving 13 bases between them. The CDR3 has 17 residues. Germline V gene data show CDR1 as LGHNA and CDR2 as YSLEER. This chain's CDR3 is CASSQDWSGVAKNIQYF. The CDR3, as DNA: TGCGCCAGCAGCCAAGATTGGTCGGGAGTTGCCAAAAACATTCAGTACTTC.

The J gene is TRBJ1-5, the V gene TRBV27; TRBD1 is a possible D gene (5 bases). The CDR3 covers 14 residues. Per the germline V gene, CDR1 is MNHEY and CDR2 is SMNVEV (reference sequence). Trimming cost V 6 bases and J 3 bases, with 12 bases left between them. The CDR3 DNA is TGTGCCAGCAGGGGGGGACGGGCCAATCAGCCCCAGCATTTT. Protein: CASRGGRANQPQHF.

The chain uses TRBV18 and TRBJ1-6; 7 nucleotides match TRBD1. Unmatched junction bases numbered 7, after V lost 2 bases and J lost 6 bases. There are 16 residues in the CDR3. Germline V gene sequence: CDR1 KGHSH, CDR2 LQKENI. CDR3 region: CASSPTGTATNSPLHF. In DNA, the CDR3 is TGTGCCAGCTCACCAACAGGGACAGCGACTAATTCACCCCTCCACTTT.

This sequence joins TRBV27 and TRBJ2-7; 8 bases match TRBD1. The CDR3 spans 16 residues. Trimming took 3 bases from V and 2 from J; bases not matched to a gene: 9. CDR1 is MNHEY and CDR2 is SMNVEV in the germline V gene (reference sequence). The CDR3 loop reads CASSFDRGQGTYEQYF. The CDR3 coding sequence is TGTGCCAGCAGTTTCGACCGCGGACAGGGCACCTACGAGCAGTACTTC.